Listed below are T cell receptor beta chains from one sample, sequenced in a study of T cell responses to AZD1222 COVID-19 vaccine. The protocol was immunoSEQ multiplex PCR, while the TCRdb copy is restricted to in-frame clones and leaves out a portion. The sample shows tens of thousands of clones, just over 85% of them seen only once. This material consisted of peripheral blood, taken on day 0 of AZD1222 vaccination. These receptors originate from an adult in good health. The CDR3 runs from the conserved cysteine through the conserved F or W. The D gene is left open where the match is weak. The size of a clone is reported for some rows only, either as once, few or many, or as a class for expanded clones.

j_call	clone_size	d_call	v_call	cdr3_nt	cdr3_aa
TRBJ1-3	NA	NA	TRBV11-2	TGTGCCAGCAGCTTAGATAGCGGGGCGGGAAACACCATATATTTT	CASSLDSGAGNTIYF
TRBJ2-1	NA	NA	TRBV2	TGTGCCAGCAGGCCGGGGCTGGGTGAGCAGTTCTTC	CASRPGLGEQFF
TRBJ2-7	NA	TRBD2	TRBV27	TGTGCCAGCAGTTCCCCGGGACTAGCGGGTCCGAACTCCTACGAGCAGTACTTC	CASSSPGLAGPNSYEQYF
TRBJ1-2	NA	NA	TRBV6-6	TGTGCCAGCAGCCCCCTCCCTCAGGGAGTTATCGGCTACACCTTC	CASSPLPQGVIGYTF
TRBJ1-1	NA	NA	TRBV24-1	TGTGCCACCAGTGACCCCTCCGGCACTGAAGCTTTCTTT	CATSDPSGTEAFF
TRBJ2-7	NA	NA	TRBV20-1	TGCAGTGCTAGATGGCTAGCCGAGCAGTACTTC	CSARWLAEQYF
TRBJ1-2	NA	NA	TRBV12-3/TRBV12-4	TGTGCCAGCAGTTCAGGCGGACGCTATGGCTACACCTTC	CASSSGGRYGYTF
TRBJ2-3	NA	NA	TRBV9	TGTGCCAGCAGCGTAGGAGTTCTAGGTACGCAGTATTTT	CASSVGVLGTQYF
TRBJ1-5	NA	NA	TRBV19	TGTGCCAGTAAGACAGGAGATTATAGCAATCAGCCCCAGCATTTT	CASKTGDYSNQPQHF
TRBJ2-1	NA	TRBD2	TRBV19	TGTGCCAGTAGTATTCTTAGCGGGGGGGCAAAGGAGCAGTTCTTC	CASSILSGGAKEQFF
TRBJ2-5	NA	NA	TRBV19	TGTGCCAGTATGGGGCGGTTGCAAGAGACCCAGTACTTC	CASMGRLQETQYF
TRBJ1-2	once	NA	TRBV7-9	TGTGCCAGCAGCTCCTCGACCGGGACTGGGGGCTACACCTTC	CASSSSTGTGGYTF
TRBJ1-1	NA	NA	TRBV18	TGTGCCAGCTCCATGACCGAGAACACTGAAGCTTTCTTT	CASSMTENTEAFF
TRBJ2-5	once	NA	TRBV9	TGTGCCAGCAGCCCCTCGAGCGGGCCACAAGAGACCCAGTACTTC	CASSPSSGPQETQYF
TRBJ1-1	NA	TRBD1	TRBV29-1	TGCAGCGTTGAGACAGGGCCACAGAACACTGAAGCTTTCTTT	CSVETGPQNTEAFF
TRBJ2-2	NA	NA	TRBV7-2	TGTGCCAGCAGCTCCCGACTAGGGGGACGTCACACCGGGGAGCTGTTTTTT	CASSSRLGGRHTGELFF
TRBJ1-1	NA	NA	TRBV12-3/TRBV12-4	TGTGCCAGCAGTTTAGTCGATAGGGAAGCTTTCTTT	CASSLVDREAFF
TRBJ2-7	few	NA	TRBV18	TGTGCCAGCTCACCACGCGGAAACTCCTACGAGCAGTACTTC	CASSPRGNSYEQYF
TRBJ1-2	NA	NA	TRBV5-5	TGTGCCAGCAGCTTGTATAACTGGGGCTACACCTTC	CASSLYNWGYTF
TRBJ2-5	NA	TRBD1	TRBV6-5	TGTGCCAGCATTGGGGGGACAGGGCTAGAGACCCAGTACTTC	CASIGGTGLETQYF
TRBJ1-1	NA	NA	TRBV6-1	TGTGCCAGCAGTGAATCTCAGCCCTGGAACACTGAAGCTTTCTTT	CASSESQPWNTEAFF
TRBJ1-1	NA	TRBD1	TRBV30	TGTGCCTGGAGTGCCGACAGGGCCTACGCGGACACTGAAGCTTTCTTT	CAWSADRAYADTEAFF
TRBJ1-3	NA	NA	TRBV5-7	TGTGCCAGCAGCCCAAGGCCCAGTTTGGAGGAGAACACCATATATTTT	CASSPRPSLEENTIYF
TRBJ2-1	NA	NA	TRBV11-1	TGTGCCAGCAGACCGGGGGGCCCCCGGAATGAGCAGTTCTTC	CASRPGGPRNEQFF
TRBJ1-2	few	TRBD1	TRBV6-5	TGTGCCAGCAGAGCCACAGGGGGCTATGGCTACACCTTC	CASRATGGYGYTF
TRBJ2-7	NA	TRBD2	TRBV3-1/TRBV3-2	TGTGCCAGCAGCCAAGACCTTACCGAGCGGGGGCTATCCTACGAGCAGTACTTC	CASSQDLTERGLSYEQYF
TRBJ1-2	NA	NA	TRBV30	TGTGCCTGGAATCTACAGGGCATCCAGCGTGGCTACACCTTC	CAWNLQGIQRGYTF
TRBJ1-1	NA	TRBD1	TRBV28	TGTGCCAGCAGTTTCTCCGGGAACAGGGGTCGGCCTGAAGCTTTCTTT	CASSFSGNRGRPEAFF
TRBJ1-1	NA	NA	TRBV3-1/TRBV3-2	TGTGCCAGCAGTTATATGGGGATGAACACTGAAGCTTTCTTT	CASSYMGMNTEAFF
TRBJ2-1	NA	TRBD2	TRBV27	TGTGCCAGCAGTGTGGGACTAGCGGGAGGGGCGATATACAATGAGCAGTTCTTC	CASSVGLAGGAIYNEQFF
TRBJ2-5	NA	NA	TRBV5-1	TGCGCCAGCAGCAAGAGCGGAGGAACGAGGGTAGAGACCCAGTACTTC	CASSKSGGTRVETQYF
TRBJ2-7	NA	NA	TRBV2	TGTGCCAGCAGTCCCTCGAGTTGGGGAATCTCCTACGAGCAGTACTTC	CASSPSSWGISYEQYF
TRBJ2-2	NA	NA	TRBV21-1	TGTGCCAGCAGCAAAAAGGGGAGCGCGCAGCTCGAGAACACCGGGGAGCTGTTTTTT	CASSKKGSAQLENTGELFF
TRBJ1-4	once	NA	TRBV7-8	TGTGCCAGCAGCTTAGGGACAATAAGAACTAATGAAAAACTGTTTTTT	CASSLGTIRTNEKLFF
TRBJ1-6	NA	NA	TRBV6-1	TGTGCCAGCAGTGAAGGGCGGAACTATAATTCACCCCTCCACTTT	CASSEGRNYNSPLHF
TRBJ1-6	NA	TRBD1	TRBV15	TGTGCCACCAGCAGGGGACAGGCGTTCACACCCCTCCACTTT	CATSRGQAFTPLHF
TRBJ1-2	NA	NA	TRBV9	TGTGCCAGCAGCGTAGGCCGCCGGGGCGATGGCTACACCTTC	CASSVGRRGDGYTF